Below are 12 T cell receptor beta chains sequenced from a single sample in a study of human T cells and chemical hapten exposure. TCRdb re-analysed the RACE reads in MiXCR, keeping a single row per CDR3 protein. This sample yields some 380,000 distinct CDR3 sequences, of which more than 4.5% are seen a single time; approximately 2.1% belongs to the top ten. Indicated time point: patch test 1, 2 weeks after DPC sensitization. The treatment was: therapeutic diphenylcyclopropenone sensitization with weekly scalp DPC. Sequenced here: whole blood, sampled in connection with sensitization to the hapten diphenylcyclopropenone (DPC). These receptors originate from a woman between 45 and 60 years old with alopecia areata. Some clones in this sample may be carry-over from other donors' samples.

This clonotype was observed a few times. This chain's CDR3 is CASSLPGTPNTGELFF. The CDR3 DNA sequence: TGTGCCAGCAGCTTGCCCGGGACACCCAACACCGGGGAGCTGTTTTTT. This chain connects TRBV7-9 to TRBJ2-2; TRBD1 is a possible D gene (6 bases). V was trimmed by 3 bases and J by 2 bases, leaving 13 bases between them. This CDR3 contains 16 residues. Germline V CDR1 and CDR2: SEHNR, FQNEAQ (reference sequence).

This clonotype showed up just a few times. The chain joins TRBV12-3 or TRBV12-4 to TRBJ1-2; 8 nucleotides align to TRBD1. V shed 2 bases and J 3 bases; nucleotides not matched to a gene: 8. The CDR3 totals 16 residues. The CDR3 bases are TGTGCCAGCAGTTTAAGGTCAGGGGGCAGAGACTATGGCTACACCTTC. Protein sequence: CASSLRSGGRDYGYTF.

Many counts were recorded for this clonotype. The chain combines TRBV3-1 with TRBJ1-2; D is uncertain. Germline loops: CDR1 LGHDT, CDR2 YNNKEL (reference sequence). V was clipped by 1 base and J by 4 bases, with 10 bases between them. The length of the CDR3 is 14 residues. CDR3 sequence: CASSQVEGGYGYTF. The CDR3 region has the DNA TGTGCCAGCAGCCAAGTCGAGGGCGGCTATGGCTACACCTTC.

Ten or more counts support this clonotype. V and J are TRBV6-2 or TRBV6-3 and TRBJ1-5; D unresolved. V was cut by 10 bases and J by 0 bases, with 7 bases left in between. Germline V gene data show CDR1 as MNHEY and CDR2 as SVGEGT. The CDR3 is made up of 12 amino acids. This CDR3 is CATGDSNQPQHF. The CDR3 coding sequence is TGTGCCACCGGAGATAGCAATCAGCCCCAGCATTTT.

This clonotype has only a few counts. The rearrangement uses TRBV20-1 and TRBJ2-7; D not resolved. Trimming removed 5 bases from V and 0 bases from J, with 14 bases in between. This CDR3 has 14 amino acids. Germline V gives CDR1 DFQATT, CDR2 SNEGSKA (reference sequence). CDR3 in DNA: TGCAGTGCTCTTAAACTGATACGCTCCTACGAGCAGTACTTC. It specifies CSALKLIRSYEQYF.

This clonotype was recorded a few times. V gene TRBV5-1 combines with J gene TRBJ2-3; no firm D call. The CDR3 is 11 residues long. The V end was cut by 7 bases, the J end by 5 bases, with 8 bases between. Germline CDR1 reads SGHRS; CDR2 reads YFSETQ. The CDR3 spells CASRQQDTQYF. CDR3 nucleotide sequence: TGCGCCAGCCGGCAGCAAGATACGCAGTATTTT.

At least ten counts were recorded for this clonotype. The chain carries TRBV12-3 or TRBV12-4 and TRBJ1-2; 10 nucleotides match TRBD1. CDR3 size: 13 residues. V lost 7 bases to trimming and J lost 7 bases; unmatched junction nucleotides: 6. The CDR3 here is CASNLGQGGGYTF. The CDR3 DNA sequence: TGTGCCAGCAACCTAGGACAGGGGGGTGGCTACACCTTC.

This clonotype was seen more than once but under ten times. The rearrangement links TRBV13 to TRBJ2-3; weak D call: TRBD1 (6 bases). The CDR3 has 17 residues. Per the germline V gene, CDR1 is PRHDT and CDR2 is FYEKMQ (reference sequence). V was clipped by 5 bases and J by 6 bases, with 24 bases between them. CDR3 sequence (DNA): TGTGCCAGCAGCACCTGGACAGACGCACTCCATCCCGATACGCAGTATTTT. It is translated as CASSTWTDALHPDTQYF.

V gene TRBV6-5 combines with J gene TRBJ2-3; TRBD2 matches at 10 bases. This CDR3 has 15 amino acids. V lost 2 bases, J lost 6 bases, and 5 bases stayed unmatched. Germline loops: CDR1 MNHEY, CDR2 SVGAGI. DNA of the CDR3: TGTGCCAGCAGTTACGGAGCGGGGGGGCGGGATACGCAGTATTTT. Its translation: CASSYGAGGRDTQYF.

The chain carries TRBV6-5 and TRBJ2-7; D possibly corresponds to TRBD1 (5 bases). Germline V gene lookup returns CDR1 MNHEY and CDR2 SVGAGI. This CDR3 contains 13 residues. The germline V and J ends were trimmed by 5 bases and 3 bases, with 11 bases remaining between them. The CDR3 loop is CASSPSGYYEQYF. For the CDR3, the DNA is TGTGCCAGCAGTCCCTCAGGGTACTACGAGCAGTACTTC.

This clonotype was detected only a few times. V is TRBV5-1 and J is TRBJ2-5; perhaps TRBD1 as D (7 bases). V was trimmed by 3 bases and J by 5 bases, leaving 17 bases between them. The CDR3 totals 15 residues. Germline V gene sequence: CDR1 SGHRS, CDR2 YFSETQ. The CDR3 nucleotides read TGCGCCAGCAGCTCGTGGAGGGGGCGCGAGGAGACCCAGTACTTC. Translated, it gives CASSSWRGREETQYF.

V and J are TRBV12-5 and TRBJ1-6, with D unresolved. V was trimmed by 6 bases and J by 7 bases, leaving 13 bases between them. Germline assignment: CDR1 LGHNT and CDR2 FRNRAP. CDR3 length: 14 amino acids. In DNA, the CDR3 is TGTGCTAGTGGGCTTCCAGGCAGGAATTCACCCCTCCACTTT. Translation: CASGLPGRNSPLHF.